This is a list of T cell receptor beta chains from one sample in a study of cytomegalovirus exposure and HLA in healthy donors. Measured with immunoSEQ multiplex PCR; TCRdb has only the in-frame clones, and not every one. The sample has 130,000 or so clones; 85% to 90% are singletons. The sequenced sample was PBMCs. Receptors were obtained from a young woman in good health and CMV-seronegative. CDR3s include the opening cysteine and the closing phenylalanine or tryptophan.

>TRBV4-1|TRBJ1-1
CASSQDSRVVATEAFF
>TRBV9|TRBJ1-3
CASSPRGNTIYF
>TRBV5-1|TRBJ1-1
CASSSRLTGQGAQGGEAFF
>TRBV5-1|TRBJ2-1
CASSWDRTNEQFF
>TRBV7-6|TRBJ2-1
CASSFSAGAYNEQFF
>TRBV5-6|TRBJ1-3
CASSLNHRDRASGNTIYF
>TRBV9|TRBJ2-1
CASSVEGGSSYNEQFF
>TRBV7-4|TRBJ1-5
CASSLGVRKKNQPQHF
>TRBV6-5|TRBJ1-2
CASSPGQTYGYTF
>TRBV6-6|TRBJ1-2
CASSTLQPYGGYTF
>TRBV2|TRBJ2-3
CASSGQGRRFGGTQYF
>TRBV7-6|TRBJ2-4
CASSLGGQGRDIQYF
>TRBV28|TRBJ2-1
CASSKGVNEQFF
>TRBV7-3|TRBJ2-2
CASSRGTGELFF
>TRBV9|TRBJ1-2
CASSADSTGRITGYTF
>TRBV28|TRBJ2-7
CASGGSPSYEQYF
>TRBV5-4|TRBJ2-3
CASSVRTGQSTDTQYF
>TRBV27|TRBJ1-5
CASSSFGGRPNQPQHF